The 24 T cell receptor beta chains below come from one sample, sequenced in a study of T cells in Graves' hyperthyroidism and ophthalmopathy. From RNA transcripts, TCR beta CDR3 regions were amplified. When the TCR CDR3 underwent first-round RT-PCR, the HTBI primer set was used. TCRdb redid the calling of the multiplex PCR reads with MiXCR, one entry per CDR3 protein. The sample carries a few hundred thousand distinct CDR3 sequences, about 45% recorded once. Source material: peripheral blood or thyroid tissue (not recorded which). These receptors originate from a woman aged 18-29 years with Graves' hyperthyroidism.

There are many counts of this clonotype. The J gene is TRBJ1-2, the V gene TRBV7-9; no definite D call. There are 14 residues in the CDR3. Between the trimmed V and J ends, which lost 5 bases and 8 bases, there was a span of 18 bases. Looked up from germline, CDR1 is SEHNR and CDR2 is FQNEAQ (reference sequence). CDR3 loop: CASSPRAPGRGYTF. DNA of the CDR3: TGTGCCAGCAGCCCCCGGGCCCCGGGGAGGGGCTACACCTTC.

This clonotype was counted between two and nine times. The chain employs TRBV20-1 and TRBJ2-5; the match to TRBD1 covers 12 bases. Germline values: CDR1 DFQATT, CDR2 SNEGSKA (reference sequence). The CDR3 has 17 residues. Trimming at V came to 3 bases and at J to 5 bases, leaving 13 bases not matched to a gene. The DNA for the CDR3 is TGCAGTGCTAGCACAGGGGTGGGGGACAGGGGGCGGGAGACCCAGTACTTC. Protein: CSASTGVGDRGRETQYF.

This clonotype was recorded many times. The chain recombines TRBV13 with TRBJ2-7; no firm D call. Germline V lookup: CDR1 PRHDT, CDR2 FYEKMQ (reference sequence). This CDR3 is 14 amino acids long. V lost 5 bases to trimming and J lost 2 bases, with 13 bases between them. The CDR3 protein is CASSPQWKPYEQYF. The CDR3 DNA reads as TGTGCCAGCAGCCCGCAGTGGAAGCCCTACGAGCAGTACTTC.

There are a few counts of this clonotype. This sequence joins TRBV20-1 and TRBJ2-3; 16 nucleotides align to TRBD2. CDR1 DFQATT and CDR2 SNEGSKA come from the germline V gene (reference sequence). This CDR3 contains 17 residues. The ends lost 5 bases at V and 4 bases at J; junction bases unmatched: 9. CDR3 nucleotides: TGCAGTGCTCCCGGGACTAGCGGGAGGGCCGATCCAGATACGCAGTATTTT. Translated, it gives CSAPGTSGRADPDTQYF.

At least ten counts were recorded for this clonotype. V and J are TRBV14 and TRBJ2-7, with 8 bases aligning to TRBD1. The germline V gene has CDR1 SGHDN and CDR2 FVKESK. Unmatched junction bases numbered 5, after V lost 4 bases and J lost 0 bases. The CDR3 length is 15 residues. In DNA, the CDR3 is TGTGCCAGCAGCCTTGGACAGGGCCGCTCCTACGAGCAGTACTTC. Protein sequence: CASSLGQGRSYEQYF.

This clonotype was detected ten times or more. The CDR3 spells CASSVDYSQETQYF. The CDR3 nucleotides read TGTGCCAGCAGTGTCGACTACTCCCAAGAGACCCAGTACTTC. The chain has TRBV12-3 or TRBV12-4 and TRBJ2-5, with D possibly matching TRBD2 (5 bases). The CDR3 length is 14 residues. V dropped 5 bases and J dropped 1 base, with 11 bases sitting between them.

The chain links TRBV10-3 to TRBJ2-5; the match to TRBD1 covers 9 bases. With V trimmed by 7 bases and J by 0 bases, 6 bases remained unmatched. Germline V gene data show CDR1 as ENHRY and CDR2 as SYGVKD. The CDR3 runs 15 residues. CDR3 DNA: TGTGCCATCAAACTGGACAGGGGACACCAAGAGACCCAGTACTTC. This encodes CAIKLDRGHQETQYF.

The V gene is TRBV27, the J gene TRBJ2-2; D unclear. The germline V and J ends were trimmed by 2 bases and 7 bases, with 20 bases remaining between them. CDR1 MNHEY and CDR2 SMNVEV come from the germline V gene (reference sequence). The CDR3 is 17 residues long. The chain's CDR3 is CASSLNEVVAFNGELFF. CDR3 coding DNA: TGTGCCAGCAGTTTAAACGAAGTTGTGGCCTTCAACGGGGAGCTGTTTTTT.

To note about this clonotype: This sequence may be a read error, since a much larger clone differs from it by one base. The chain carries TRBV4-1 and TRBJ1-2, with D possibly matching TRBD1 (6 bases). This CDR3 spans 15 amino acids. CDR1 is MGHRA and CDR2 is YSYEKL in the germline V gene. V lost 4 bases, J lost 9 bases, and 21 bases lay in between. The CDR3 nucleotides are TGCGCCAGCAGCCTTCTTCCCCGGGGGGCAGATTGCTACACCTTC. Encoded protein: CASSLLPRGADCYTF.

This chain joins TRBV7-9 and TRBJ2-5; 10 positions match TRBD2. The DNA matches TRBJ2-1 better at its end, which makes the J call doubtful. The CDR3 consists of 17 residues. Germline CDR1 SEHNR, CDR2 FQNEAQ (reference sequence). CDR3 residues: CASSLVTLAGVSPQQFF. The CDR3 DNA follows: TGTGCCAGCAGCTTAGTTACGCTAGCGGGAGTTTCGCCCCAGCAGTTCTTC.

This clonotype was detected only a few times. The chain uses TRBV7-3 and TRBJ1-1; D unresolved. The CDR3 totals 13 residues. V was trimmed by 1 base and J by 5 bases, leaving 8 bases between them. Germline CDR1 SGHTA, CDR2 FQGTGA. The CDR3 region is CASSLSRQTEAFF. CDR3 DNA sequence: TGTGCCAGCAGCTTAAGTCGGCAGACTGAAGCTTTCTTT.

This chain links TRBV20-1 with TRBJ1-4, with D possibly matching TRBD1 (6 bases). CDR3 size: 14 residues. V lost 0 bases and J lost 7, with 12 bases in between. Germline CDR1 is DFQATT and CDR2 is SNEGSKA (reference sequence). The CDR3 DNA reads as TGCAGTGCTAGAGATCTCAGGGGCACTGAAAAACTGTTTTTT. Its protein product is CSARDLRGTEKLFF.

With regard to this clonotype: The conserved closing phenylalanine or tryptophan is absent in this CDR3, likely reflecting a read error. Because the CDR3's place on the DNA is in doubt, the DNA is left out and the CDR3 is given as listed by TCRdb. The chain links TRBV24-1 to TRBJ2-2; TRBD2 was called by the table and not checked on the DNA. The CDR3 is 8 amino acids in total, end residues counted. CDR1 and CDR2 from the germline V gene are KGHDR and SFDVKD. The CDR3 sequence is CATSTSGS.

Points on this clonotype: This may come from a read error, since a much larger clone is one base off. This chain uses TRBV7-6 with TRBJ1-4; 7 bases are shared with TRBD1. Germline-derived CDR1 and CDR2 are SGHVS and FNYEAQ. This CDR3 is built from 15 residues. CDR3 residues: CASSLRGQPNGKLFF. The CDR3 DNA reads as TGTGCCAGCAGCTTAAGGGGACAGCCTAATGGAAAACTGTTTTTT. The variable domain in full, with the rest retrieved from reference TRBV7-6 and TRBJ1-4, is GAGVSQSPRYKVTKRGQDVALRCDPISGHVSLYWYRQALGQGPEFLTYFNYEAQQDKSGLPNDRFSAERPEGSISTLTIQRTEQRDSAMYRCASSLRGQPNGKLFFGSGTQLSVL.

The chain employs TRBV10-3 and TRBJ1-2; 7 bases match TRBD1. Unmatched junction bases numbered 2, after V lost 0 bases and J lost 4 bases. The CDR3 is 14 amino acids. The germline V gene has CDR1 ENHRY and CDR2 SYGVKD. The CDR3 sequence: CAISESGTAYGYTF. In DNA, the CDR3 is TGTGCCATCAGTGAGTCGGGGACAGCCTATGGCTACACCTTC.

A remark on this clonotype: No conserved phenylalanine or tryptophan ends this CDR3, so it is likely a read error. This chain connects TRBV6-4 to TRBJ2-7; TRBD2 aligns across 11 bases. The CDR3 runs to 16 residues. Germline V gives CDR1 MRHNA, CDR2 SNTAGT. The V segment lost 5 bases and the J segment 4 bases; nucleotides outside the gene matches: 10. The CDR3 coding sequence is TGTGCCAGCAGTTTATTGGGACTAGCGGAGATATACGAGCAGTACTTG. Its translation is CASSLLGLAEIYEQYL.

In its sample, this clonotype was seen a few times. This chain links TRBV3-1 with TRBJ1-4; maybe TRBD1 (6 bases). The CDR3 sequence is 15 residues long. V lost 0 bases to trimming and J lost 8 bases, with 13 bases between them. The germline gives CDR1 LGHDT, CDR2 YNNKEL (reference sequence). The CDR3 is CASSQEGGVEEKLFF. The CDR3 DNA follows: TGTGCCAGCAGCCAAGAAGGGGGGGTTGAGGAAAAACTGTTTTTT.

For this clonotype: Here the CDR3 omits its conserved ending phenylalanine or tryptophan, so a read error is the likely source. Because the CDR3's place on the DNA is in doubt, the DNA is left out and the CDR3 is given as listed by TCRdb. V usage is TRBV5-8 and J usage is TRBJ1-1; the table gives TRBD1 as D, unverified against the DNA. Germline V gene lookup returns CDR1 SGHTS and CDR2 YDEGEE. The CDR3 comprises 9 residues, both ends counted. The chain's CDR3 is CASSLVGRS.

At least ten counts were recorded for this clonotype. The genes are TRBV5-4 and TRBJ2-7; perhaps TRBD1 as D (6 bases). The CDR3 extends over 14 amino acids. V lost 1 base and J 4 bases, leaving 12 bases between the germline ends. Germline CDR1 SGHNT, CDR2 YYREEE (reference sequence). The CDR3 region is CASSLIQGKYEQYF. The CDR3 nucleotides are TGTGCCAGCAGCTTGATACAGGGCAAATACGAGCAGTACTTC.

This clonotype occurred many times. The gene calls are TRBV29-1 and TRBJ1-2; 10 bases agree with TRBD1. This CDR3 has 14 residues. J gave up 4 bases and V 2 bases, and 4 bases lay outside the gene matches. Germline-derived CDR1 and CDR2 are SQVTM and ANQGSEA. CDR3 region: CSVERQGAGYGYTF. CDR3 nucleotide sequence: TGCAGCGTTGAAAGACAGGGGGCTGGCTATGGCTACACCTTC.

This clonotype was seen only once. One base away lies a much larger clone, so this may be a sequencing read error. This chain links TRBV4-2 with TRBJ2-2, with 13 bases that match TRBD2. CDR1 is LGHNA and CDR2 is YNFKEQ in the germline V gene. The CDR3 spans 16 residues. CDR3 DNA: TGTGCCGGCAGCCAGGGACTAGCGGGGACCGGCGGGGAGCTGTTTTTT. Protein sequence: CAGSQGLAGTGGELFF.

This clonotype has just a few counts. CDR3 sequence reads: CASRPGQGQAGELFF. The CDR3 coding sequence is TGTGCCAGCAGACCGGGACAGGGTCAGGCCGGGGAGCTGTTTTTT. The V call is TRBV6-6, the J call TRBJ2-2, with 9 nucleotides matching TRBD1. The CDR3 length is 15 residues. The trim removed 6 bases at V and 6 bases at J, leaving 8 bases unmatched. The germline V gene encodes CDR1 MNHNY and CDR2 SVGAGI (reference sequence).

This clonotype was seen ten or more times. The CDR3 reads CSARQGARYGYTF. CDR3 bases: TGCAGTGCCCGACAGGGGGCGAGGTATGGCTACACCTTC. This chain uses TRBV20-1 with TRBJ1-2; 10 bases agree with TRBD1. The V segment lost 6 bases and the J segment 5 bases; nucleotides outside the gene matches: 6. This CDR3 region has 13 residues. In germline, CDR1 is DFQATT, CDR2 SNEGSKA (reference sequence).

The chain joins TRBV9 to TRBJ2-6, with TRBD2 as a possible D gene (5 bases). This CDR3 has 15 amino acids. Trimming cost V 3 bases and J 4 bases, with 11 bases left between them. CDR1 SGDLS and CDR2 YYNGEE come from the germline V gene. In DNA form, the CDR3 reads TGTGCCAGCAGCGATACTAGATCCGGGGCCAACGTCCTGACTTTC. The encoded protein is CASSDTRSGANVLTF.